What follows are 2 T cell receptor beta chains derived from one specimen sequenced in a study of blood T cell repertoires in COVID-19. Method: immunoSEQ multiplex PCR; TCRdb's copy keeps in-frame clones and lacks some. The profile covers hundreds of thousands of clones, with under 90% appearing a single time and around 10% taken by the ten largest. The sequencing input was peripheral blood. These receptors all come from a woman aged 25 to 45 with COVID-19, enrolled during active disease.

This chain links TRBV28 with TRBJ2-3, with 7 bases lining up with TRBD1. From germline, CDR1 is MDHEN and CDR2 SYDVKM. CDR3 size: 16 residues. The trim removed 5 bases at V and 2 bases at J, leaving 10 bases unmatched. The CDR3 coding sequence is TGTGCCAGCAGTGCGCCCGGGACAGAAACCACAGATACGCAGTATTTT. It codes for CASSAPGTETTDTQYF.

The chain joins TRBV10-2 to TRBJ1-6; TRBD1 matches 7 bases. The CDR3 consists of 15 residues. CDR1 is WSHSY, CDR2 SAAADI, per germline. V shed 0 bases, J shed 5 bases, and the junction held 1 base outside the gene matches. The CDR3 sequence: CASSESDRDNSPLHF. Here the CDR3 DNA reads TGCGCCAGCAGTGAGTCCGACAGGGATAATTCACCCCTCCACTTT.